This TCR beta chain was identified in a study of identical twins. The CDR3 length is 15 residues. The J segment lost 5 bases and the V segment lost 2 bases, leaving 8 bases of the junction unmatched. The germline gives CDR1 SGHTA, CDR2 FQGTGA. This clonotype was picked up many times. Its antigen is not identified. Study-wide findings and caveats: The abundant beta clonotypes from cord blood had fewer insertions, and memory repertoires had none of this. Part of the zero-insertion signal could reflect confounding by invariant MAIT and iNKT cells. Models underestimated how often monozygotic twins shared out-of-frame TCR alpha.

TCRdb re-called the 5' RACE reads through MiXCR, storing one row per CDR3 protein. The sample consists of approximately 150,000 distinct CDR3 sequences, roughly 3.2% of them appearing once. The J gene is TRBJ2-7, the V gene TRBV7-3; 8 nucleotides align to TRBD1. Material for sequencing was memory T cells sorted from blood. This clonotype originated in a man in his late teens or twenties in good health. The CDR3 region is CASSLGGQGRNEQYF. CDR3 nucleotide sequence: TGTGCCAGCAGCTTAGGAGGACAGGGTAGAAACGAGCAGTACTTC.